These T cell receptor beta chains were read from a single sample in a study of blood T cell repertoires in COVID-19. The data were produced by immunoSEQ multiplex PCR, yet TCRdb's version contains in-frame clones alone and is incomplete. The sample includes approximately 280,000 clones, around 84% of them seen just once. The sequencing input was PBMCs or T cells enriched from blood (not recorded which). The receptors come from a woman aged 50 to 60 who had recovered from COVID-19. Both conserved end residues are trimmed from each CDR3.

V gene: TRBV27
CDR3 protein: ASSSRSSSGNTIY

V gene: TRBV19
CDR3 protein: ASRNQVNQPQH

V gene: TRBV7-2
CDR3 protein: ASSLQSDRGQGYT

V gene: TRBV7-2
CDR3 protein: ASSLVTWNTGELF

V gene: TRBV5-4
CDR3 protein: ASSLEAGRYGYT

V gene: TRBV19
CDR3 protein: ASSVGTNPYEQY

V gene: TRBV2
CDR3 protein: ASRDPPRQGAHEQY

V gene: TRBV5-6
CDR3 protein: ASRRSSTDTQY

V gene: TRBV18
CDR3 protein: ASSPPTGSARNEQF

V gene: TRBV30
CDR3 protein: AWNPGESEKLF

V gene: TRBV28
CDR3 protein: ASSLGQGAPFEAF

V gene: TRBV7-2
CDR3 protein: ASSPDRYNQPQH

V gene: TRBV7-2
CDR3 protein: ASSLPYSDRVRGYT

V gene: TRBV9
CDR3 protein: ASSVDLWTGKGNTEAF

V gene: TRBV30
CDR3 protein: AEEILAGGIETQY

V gene: TRBV3-1/TRBV3-2
CDR3 protein: ASSLYRAGANVLT

V gene: TRBV3-1/TRBV3-2
CDR3 protein: ASSQDVRGVNTEAF

V gene: TRBV30
CDR3 protein: AWGEGTGSTDTQY

V gene: TRBV9
CDR3 protein: ASSALDWGQQY

V gene: TRBV24-1
CDR3 protein: ATSQGGYEQY

V gene: TRBV19
CDR3 protein: ASSQGVGTEAF

V gene: TRBV4-2
CDR3 protein: ASSQGPYEQY

V gene: TRBV7-9
CDR3 protein: ASSLVLNYGYT

V gene: TRBV9
CDR3 protein: ASSVARNTGELF

V gene: TRBV6-2/TRBV6-3
CDR3 protein: ASSRGQGNTEAF

V gene: TRBV4-1
CDR3 protein: ASSQRAGDGYEQY

V gene: TRBV6-1
CDR3 protein: ASSSPGTSSYEQY

V gene: TRBV24-1
CDR3 protein: ATSDGRTSGRTTDTQY

V gene: TRBV4-3
CDR3 protein: ASSQVASGPYEQY

V gene: TRBV2
CDR3 protein: ASSPSRTGGIFSNQPQH

V gene: TRBV19
CDR3 protein: ASSRQGQQY

V gene: TRBV4-3
CDR3 protein: ASSRGRLAGGQETQY

V gene: TRBV2
CDR3 protein: ASKPIQGENSPLH

V gene: TRBV7-6
CDR3 protein: ASSQSGETQY

V gene: TRBV11-2
CDR3 protein: ASSLSGGRETQY

V gene: TRBV5-4
CDR3 protein: ASSSPFTGAETQY

V gene: TRBV4-2
CDR3 protein: ASSQESGGELF

V gene: TRBV4-1
CDR3 protein: ASSQGSKRPF

V gene: TRBV27
CDR3 protein: ASRSTGAGNTIY

V gene: TRBV2
CDR3 protein: ASKTLSGGSDEQY

V gene: TRBV2
CDR3 protein: AIRTSGTKSYNEQF

V gene: TRBV4-3
CDR3 protein: ASSQVSSGVTEAF

V gene: TRBV29-1
CDR3 protein: SGWGAALGEKLF

V gene: TRBV2
CDR3 protein: ASAGGATNEKLF

V gene: TRBV27
CDR3 protein: ASSLRQRGENEKLF

V gene: TRBV5-1
CDR3 protein: ASSLATAANTGELF

V gene: TRBV9
CDR3 protein: ASSVVAAFNTGELF

V gene: TRBV9
CDR3 protein: ASSSLAGVGETQY

V gene: TRBV7-2
CDR3 protein: ASSPRATGTSGSDEQF